This TCR beta chain was retrieved from a study of technical replicates of blood from several donors. Unmatched junction bases numbered 6, after V lost 6 bases and J lost 5 bases. This CDR3 is 13 amino acids long. CDR1 is GTSNPN and CDR2 is SVGIG in the germline V gene (reference sequence). Repertoires were generated with immunoSEQ multiplex PCR, while TCRdb's copy carries only in-frame clones and drops some. The data show around 61,000 clones, with 97% seen just once and about 0.19% held by the top ten. The sequence derives from a human donor in good health. The sequenced sample consisted of T cells isolated from PBMCs. The chain uses TRBV30 and TRBJ1-5, with 8 nucleotides matching TRBD1. The CDR3 coding sequence is TGTGCCTGTGGACAGGGAGGATATCAGCCCCAGCATTTT. Protein product: CACGQGGYQPQHF.